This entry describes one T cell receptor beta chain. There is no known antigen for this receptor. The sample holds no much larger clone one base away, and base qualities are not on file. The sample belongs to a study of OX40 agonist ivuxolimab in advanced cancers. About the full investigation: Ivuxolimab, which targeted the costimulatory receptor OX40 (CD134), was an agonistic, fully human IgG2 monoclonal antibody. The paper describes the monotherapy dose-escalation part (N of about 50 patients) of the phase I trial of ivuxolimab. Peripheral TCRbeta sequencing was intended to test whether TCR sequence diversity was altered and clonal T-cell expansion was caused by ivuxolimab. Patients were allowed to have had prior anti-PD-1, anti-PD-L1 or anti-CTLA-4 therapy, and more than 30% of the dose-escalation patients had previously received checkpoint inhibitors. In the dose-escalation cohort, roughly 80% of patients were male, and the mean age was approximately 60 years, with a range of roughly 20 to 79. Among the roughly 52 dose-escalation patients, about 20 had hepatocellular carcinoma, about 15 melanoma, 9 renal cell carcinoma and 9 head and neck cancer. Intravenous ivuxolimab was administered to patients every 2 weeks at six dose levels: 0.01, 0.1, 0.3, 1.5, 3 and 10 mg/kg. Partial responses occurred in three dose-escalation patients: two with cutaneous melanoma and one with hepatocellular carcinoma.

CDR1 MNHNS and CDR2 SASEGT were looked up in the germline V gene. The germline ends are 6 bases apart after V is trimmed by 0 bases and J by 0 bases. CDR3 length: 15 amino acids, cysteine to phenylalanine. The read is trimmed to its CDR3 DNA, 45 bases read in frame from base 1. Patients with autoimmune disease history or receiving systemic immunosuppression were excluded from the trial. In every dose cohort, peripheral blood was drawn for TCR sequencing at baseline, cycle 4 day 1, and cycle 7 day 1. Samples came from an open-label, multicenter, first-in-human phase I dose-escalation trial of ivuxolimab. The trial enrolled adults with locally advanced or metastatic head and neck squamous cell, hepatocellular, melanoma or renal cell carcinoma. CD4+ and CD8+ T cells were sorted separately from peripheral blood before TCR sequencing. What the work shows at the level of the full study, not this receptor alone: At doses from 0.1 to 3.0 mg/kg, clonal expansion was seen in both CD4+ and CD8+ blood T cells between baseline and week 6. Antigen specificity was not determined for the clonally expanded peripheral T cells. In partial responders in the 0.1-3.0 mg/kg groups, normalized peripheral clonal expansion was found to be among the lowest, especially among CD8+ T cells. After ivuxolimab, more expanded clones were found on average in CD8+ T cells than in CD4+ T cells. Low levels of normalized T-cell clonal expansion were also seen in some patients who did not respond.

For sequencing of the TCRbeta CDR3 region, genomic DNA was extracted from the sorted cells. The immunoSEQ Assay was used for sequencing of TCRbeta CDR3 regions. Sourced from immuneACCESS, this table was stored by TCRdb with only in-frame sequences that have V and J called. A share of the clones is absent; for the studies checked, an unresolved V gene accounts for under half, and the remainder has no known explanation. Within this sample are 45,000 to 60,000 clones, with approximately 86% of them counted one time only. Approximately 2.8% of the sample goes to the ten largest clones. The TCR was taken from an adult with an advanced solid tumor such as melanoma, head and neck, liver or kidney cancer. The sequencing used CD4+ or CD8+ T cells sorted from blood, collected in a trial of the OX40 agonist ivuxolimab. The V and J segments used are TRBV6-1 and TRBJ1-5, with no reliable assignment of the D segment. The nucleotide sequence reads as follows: TGTGCCAGCAGTGAAGCGGGCCGTAGCAATCAGCCCCAGCATTTT. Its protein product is CASSEAGRSNQPQHF.